Listed below are T cell receptor beta chains from one sample, sequenced in a study of PD-L1 blockade in urothelial cancer. Sequencing was performed with immunoSEQ multiplex PCR; in TCRdb, only in-frame clones are kept and a portion is missing. The repertoire has about 39,000 clones, roughly 92% of them found once; the top ten carry about 10%. This sample comprised PBMCs, obtained around atezolizumab (anti-PD-L1) treatment. Receptors were obtained from a woman in her sixties with urothelial cancer. Both conserved end residues are part of each CDR3. The D gene is left open where the match is weak. Clone size appears in some rows only: once, few, many, or a class for an expanded clone.

TRBD1,15,-,TRBV6-4,TRBJ1-5,TGTGCCAGCAGACATCCCGGGACAGAGAATCAGCCCCAGCATTTT,CASRHPGTENQPQHF
-,14,-,TRBV2,TRBJ1-1,TGTGCCAGCAGTGAAGAGACGAACGGGGTAGAAGCTTTCTTT,CASSEETNGVEAFF
TRBD1,14,-,TRBV5-1,TRBJ2-1,TGCGCCAGCACCGGGACAGGAGGTATCAATGAGCAGTTCTTC,CASTGTGGINEQFF
-,15,-,TRBV19,TRBJ2-2,TGTGCCAGTAGTATGGCCGGACAGTACACCGGGGAGCTGTTTTTT,CASSMAGQYTGELFF
TRBD2,13,-,TRBV30,TRBJ2-5,TGTGCCTCGACGGGGCGGGAGCAAGAGACCCAGTACTTC,CASTGREQETQYF
TRBD1,15,few,TRBV7-9,TRBJ1-4,TGTGCCAGCAGTTTGAACAGGGGGGATAATGAAAAACTGTTTTTT,CASSLNRGDNEKLFF
-,14,-,TRBV18,TRBJ2-7,TGTGCCAGCTCACCTACGACTAGTAACTACGAGCAGTACTTC,CASSPTTSNYEQYF
-,14,-,TRBV5-6,TRBJ1-1,TGTGCCAGCAGCTTGATCGGGGAGGACACTGAAGCTTTCTTT,CASSLIGEDTEAFF
-,12,-,TRBV6-1,TRBJ1-6,TGTGCCAGCAGTGAGGGGAGGTGGGCCCTCCACTTT,CASSEGRWALHF
-,13,-,TRBV28,TRBJ2-7,TGTGCCAGCAGTTTGGGTAGGGGCTACGAGCAGTACTTC,CASSLGRGYEQYF
TRBD2,14,-,TRBV6-6,TRBJ2-1,TGTGCCAGCGAGAGCGGGAGGGCTTACAATGAGCAGTTCTTC,CASESGRAYNEQFF
-,16,-,TRBV7-9,TRBJ1-1,TGTGCCAGCAGCTTAACTCCCCCTGGGCAGAGAACAGAAGCTTTCTTT,CASSLTPPGQRTEAFF
-,16,-,TRBV9,TRBJ2-3,TGTGCCAGCAGCGTAGGGGGAAATAAGGGGTCAGATACGCAGTATTTT,CASSVGGNKGSDTQYF
TRBD1,15,-,TRBV6-5,TRBJ2-7,TGTGCCAGCAGTTACTCACCGGGACAGGGTTCCGAGCAGTACTTC,CASSYSPGQGSEQYF
-,15,-,TRBV10-3,TRBJ1-1,TGTGCCATCAGGGACCTGACGAAAGGGAGGACTGAAGCTTTCTTT,CAIRDLTKGRTEAFF
TRBD1,17,-,TRBV28,TRBJ1-5,TGTGCCAGCAGTTCCGGGGACAGGGGTAGAAGCAATCAGCCCCAGCATTTT,CASSSGDRGRSNQPQHF
TRBD2,18,-,TRBV2,TRBJ2-2,TGTGCCAGCAGTGAATTCGCTAGCGGGAGGGTTGTCACCGGGGAGCTGTTTTTT,CASSEFASGRVVTGELFF
-,12,-,TRBV28,TRBJ1-2,TGTGCCAGCAGAAAGTCTGCGGGTGGCTACACCTTC,CASRKSAGGYTF
TRBD1,15,once,TRBV28,TRBJ2-7,TGTGCCAGCCCCCCAGGACAGGGAATTTTGCGGGAGCAGTACTTC,CASPPGQGILREQYF
-,14,-,TRBV5-1,TRBJ2-3,TGCGCCAGCAGCTTGGACTCCCCGACAGATACGCAGTATTTT,CASSLDSPTDTQYF
TRBD1,14,-,TRBV28,TRBJ2-7,TGTGCCAGCAGTTTATACAGGGGCTCCTACGAGCAGTACTTC,CASSLYRGSYEQYF
-,16,-,TRBV14,TRBJ2-5,TGTGCCAGCAGCCATCGACAGCCCATAGTCGGAGAGACCCAGTACTTC,CASSHRQPIVGETQYF
-,15,-,TRBV5-4,TRBJ2-3,TGTGCCAGCGGGGTCTGGCAGGGGGGAGCAGATACGCAGTATTTT,CASGVWQGGADTQYF
-,16,-,TRBV7-8,TRBJ2-2,TGTGCCAGCAGCTGGTTCAGGGACTCCAACACCGGGGAGCTGTTTTTT,CASSWFRDSNTGELFF
TRBD1,15,-,TRBV7-3,TRBJ2-5,TGTGCCAGCAGCGCCTCCCGGACAGGGAAAGAGACCCAGTACTTC,CASSASRTGKETQYF
TRBD2,17,-,TRBV5-8,TRBJ2-1,TGTGCCAGCAGCACCCACGTCCGGGAGGACAACTACAATGAGCAGTTCTTC,CASSTHVREDNYNEQFF
TRBD1,16,-,TRBV4-1,TRBJ1-5,TGCGCCAGCAGCCCCATGGGACAGATCCGCGGTCAGCCCCAGCATTTT,CASSPMGQIRGQPQHF
TRBD1,17,once,TRBV18,TRBJ2-3,TGTGCCAGCTCCCGTACGGACAGGGGGCGAAGCACAGATACGCAGTATTTT,CASSRTDRGRSTDTQYF
-,17,-,TRBV5-8,TRBJ2-3,TGTGCCAGCAGCGACCAACCTCAGGCGGGGGCAGGAGATACGCAGTATTTT,CASSDQPQAGAGDTQYF